The clone carrying this T cell receptor beta chain was seen once. The antigen remains unidentified. Unique molecular identifiers had been added to the TCR beta cDNA libraries. From the PCR reads, TCRdb called clonotypes with MiXCR, one entry per CDR3 protein. The data show approximately 630,000 distinct CDR3 sequences, approximately 59% seen once. V lost 0 bases and J lost 10; bases outside the gene matches: 7. The CDR3 sequence is 15 residues long. The germline CDR1 and CDR2 sequences are SGHVS and FNYEAQ. This sample is part of a study of post-analysis software for immune sequencing data. Findings of the study overall: TRBV5-6, TRBV5-1 and TRBV20-1 belonged to a set of about 5 TRBV segments that were more frequent in patients than controls.

Sequencing was carried out using blood. The TCR sequence derives from a girl between 2 and 10 years old with multiple sclerosis. The chain has TRBV7-6 and TRBJ2-1; TRBD1 agrees at 9 bases. For the CDR3, the DNA is TGTGCCAGCAGCTTAGCGAGGGACAGGGTATACGAGCAGTTCTTC. Translated, it gives CASSLARDRVYEQFF.